This TCR beta chain was observed in a study of T cell responses to AZD1222 COVID-19 vaccine. The CDR3 runs 17 residues. In germline, CDR1 is SGHTA, CDR2 FQGTGA. The ends were cut back, 4 bases at V and 3 bases at J, with 20 bases in the middle. TCRdb keeps only in-frame clones here, not all; method: immunoSEQ multiplex PCR. The table includes 180,000 or so clones, roughly 91% detected once. Second-dose intervals near 4 or 12 weeks were combined. The TCR originated in an adult who received the AZD1222 COVID-19 vaccine. Sequenced here: peripheral blood, sampled 28 days after the second AZD1222 dose. The gene calls are TRBV7-3 and TRBJ2-3; tentatively, D is TRBD1 (7 bases). The CDR3 nucleotides read TGTGCCAGCAGCTCGTACCGACAGGGAGGAATGACAGATACGCAGTATTTT. Translating it yields CASSSYRQGGMTDTQYF.